This paragraph covers one T cell receptor (beta chain) sequence. This specimen belongs to a study of blood T cell repertoires in COVID-19. Turning to the study itself: Italy, Spain and the United States were the sources of the convalescent and acute COVID-19 samples. The analysed material was cDNA or gDNA that came from T cells, B-cell-depleted T cells, or PBMCs.

Here immunoSEQ multiplex PCR was the method, and the copy in TCRdb shows in-frame clones only, minus some. The data show about 220,000 clones, roughly four fifths seen once. CDR1 and CDR2 from the germline V gene are SQVTM and ANQGSEA. J gave up 5 bases and V 6 bases, and 15 bases lay outside the gene matches. This CDR3 has 16 amino acids. Participants spanned ages about 18 to 89 years and resided in about 25 US areas. This rearrangement joins TRBV29-1 to TRBJ2-2; 7 bases line up with TRBD1. Sequenced sample: PBMCs or T cells enriched from blood (not recorded which). The clonotype originates from a woman in her thirties or forties with acute COVID-19. The CDR3 DNA reads as TGCAGCGTAATGGGCCGACAGGGCTCGAGGACCGGGGAGCTGTTTTTT. Its protein product is CSVMGRQGSRTGELFF.